This T cell receptor (beta chain) was sequenced in a study of blood T cell repertoires in COVID-19. Study-level background: Collection of acute and convalescent COVID-19 samples took place in the United States, Italy and Spain. T cells, B-cell-depleted T cells, or PBMCs provided the cDNA or gDNA that served as material.

Trimming took 3 bases from V and 5 from J, leaving 7 bases between them. CDR3 length: 13 residues. Germline V CDR1 and CDR2: MNHNS, SASEGT. This clone was detected many times. How the authors handled the data: Estimation of nucleated cell counts was performed using reference gene primer amplification. Clones were sequenced by immunoSEQ multiplex PCR, and TCRdb holds only the in-frame ones, with some missing. V and J calls and clone size are given by that table; D and trimming were obtained from the DNA. The sample yields 90,000 to 140,000 clones, about four fifths seen once. The specimen was peripheral blood. This clonotype was obtained from a woman aged 80 or older with acute or convalescent COVID-19. The chain has TRBV6-1 and TRBJ2-2; D remains ambiguous. CDR3 sequence (DNA): TGTGCCAGCAGTGAGTCCGAGACCGGGGAGCTGTTTTTT. Amino acid sequence: CASSESETGELFF.